This T cell receptor (beta chain) was identified in a study of blood T cell repertoires in COVID-19. Study-level information: The study drew acute and convalescent COVID-19 samples from the United States, Italy and Spain. PBMCs, B-cell-depleted T cells, or T cells provided the cDNA or gDNA that made up the material.

Libraries were prepared by immunoSEQ multiplex PCR; TCRdb keeps only in-frame clonotypes and omits some of them. Among roughly 53,000 clones listed, about 85% were seen once. To note about this clone: Other DNA sequences in the same sample also yield this CDR3.

The sequenced sample consisted of peripheral blood. This sequence was found in a man aged 45 to 65 with acute or convalescent COVID-19.

CDR3 loop: CASSQGTGGSYEQYF. The CDR3 DNA reads TGCGCCAGCAGCCAAGGAACAGGGGGGTCCTACGAGCAGTACTTC. V usage is TRBV4-1 and J usage is TRBJ2-7; 8 bases are a match to TRBD1. The germline V gene has CDR1 MGHRA and CDR2 YSYEKL. The CDR3 has 15 residues. J gave up 1 base and V 1 base, and 3 bases lay outside the gene matches.